Listed below are T cell receptor beta chains from one sample, sequenced in a study of T cell responses to AZD1222 COVID-19 vaccine. TCRdb keeps only in-frame clones here, not all; method: immunoSEQ multiplex PCR. The sample yields more than 95,000 clones, about 90% seen once. Sequenced here: peripheral blood, sampled on day 0 of AZD1222 vaccination. All receptors come from an adult in good health. Each CDR3 is given with its conserved first and last residue. D genes are given only for firm matches. Size values are once, few and many counts, or a class for expanded clones, and some rows have none.

CDR3nt,CDR3aa,j_gene,abundance,v_gene,d_gene
TGTGCCAGCAGCCCGGGAGGAGCCGAGCAGTACTTC,CASSPGGAEQYF,TRBJ2-7,-,TRBV9,TRBD2
TGTGCCTGTACCCGGAGCTCCTATAATTCACCCCTCCACTTT,CACTRSSYNSPLHF,TRBJ1-6,-,TRBV30,-
TGTGCCAGCAGTTTGGGTCCGAACACTGAAGCTTTCTTT,CASSLGPNTEAFF,TRBJ1-1,-,TRBV12-3/TRBV12-4,-
TGTGCCAGCAGTGAAGCGGGGAGAACGGGCGAGCAGTTCTTC,CASSEAGRTGEQFF,TRBJ2-1,-,TRBV6-1,-
TGCGCCAGCAGCCCTGTAGGGGGCCCATACAATGAGCAGTTCTTC,CASSPVGGPYNEQFF,TRBJ2-1,-,TRBV5-1,TRBD1
TGTGCCAGCAGCCCCTCGACAGGGGCGCATGAAAAACTGTTTTTT,CASSPSTGAHEKLFF,TRBJ1-4,-,TRBV7-9,TRBD1
TGTGCCAGCAGCCTACAACAGGGTAATTCACCCCTCCACTTT,CASSLQQGNSPLHF,TRBJ1-6,-,TRBV5-4,-
TGTGCCAGCAGTTCCTGGACCGGGGGGCTGATAACTAACTATGGCTACACCTTC,CASSSWTGGLITNYGYTF,TRBJ1-2,-,TRBV6-2/TRBV6-3,-
TGTGCCAGCAGACCCGGACAGGGCGGCTACACCTTC,CASRPGQGGYTF,TRBJ1-2,-,TRBV28,TRBD1
TGTGCCAGCAGCTTACTAACAGGGGGCTTGACAGATACGCAGTATTTT,CASSLLTGGLTDTQYF,TRBJ2-3,-,TRBV7-2,TRBD1
TGTGCCAGCAGCGTCTCCGGGACGGTTCACTACGAGCAGTACTTC,CASSVSGTVHYEQYF,TRBJ2-7,-,TRBV9,-
TGTGCCAGCAGCCCCCGGGGGGCGGGGGAGCAGTACTTC,CASSPRGAGEQYF,TRBJ2-7,-,TRBV3-1/TRBV3-2,-
TGTGCCAGCAGTTCCCCCCAGGGGCCAACGAACACTGAAGCTTTCTTT,CASSSPQGPTNTEAFF,TRBJ1-1,-,TRBV28,-
TGCGCCAGCAGTGCCGTCGGGACTAGCGGTTCCTACGAGCAGTACTTC,CASSAVGTSGSYEQYF,TRBJ2-7,-,TRBV10-2,TRBD2
TGCGCCAGCAGCTTGGACCCCACAATCGACGGCTACACCTTC,CASSLDPTIDGYTF,TRBJ1-2,-,TRBV5-1,-
TGTGCCAGCAGCCAATCCGATTCGAACACCGGGGAGCTGTTTTTT,CASSQSDSNTGELFF,TRBJ2-2,-,TRBV4-2,-
TGTGCCAGCGGGCCAACAGGGAATATGAACACTGAAGCTTTCTTT,CASGPTGNMNTEAFF,TRBJ1-1,-,TRBV13,-
TGTGCCAGCAGGCCAGGGTGGGGAGGCAATCAGCCCCAGCATTTT,CASRPGWGGNQPQHF,TRBJ1-5,-,TRBV5-4,-
TGCGCCAGCAGGCCCGGGGGGAATCAAGAGACCCAGTACTTC,CASRPGGNQETQYF,TRBJ2-5,-,TRBV5-1,TRBD2
TGTGCCAGCAGCCATAGGACAGCCGCCTCTGGGGAGCAGTACTTC,CASSHRTAASGEQYF,TRBJ2-7,few,TRBV3-1/TRBV3-2,-
TGTGCCAGCAGTCCTAGCGAGAGGGGGATCTATGGCTACACCTTC,CASSPSERGIYGYTF,TRBJ1-2,-,TRBV28,-
TGTGCCAGCAGTCATTACAGGGATCAGCCCCAGCATTTT,CASSHYRDQPQHF,TRBJ1-5,-,TRBV28,-
TGTGCCAGCAGTCTCCTGGGGAGGGTTGGGGCCAACGTCCTGACTTTC,CASSLLGRVGANVLTF,TRBJ2-6,-,TRBV27,TRBD2
TGTGCCAGTAGTATGGGAACTGCAACTAATGAAAAACTGTTTTTT,CASSMGTATNEKLFF,TRBJ1-4,-,TRBV19,-
TGTGCCAGCAGCTACATGAGGGATACGCAGTATTTT,CASSYMRDTQYF,TRBJ2-3,few,TRBV7-2,-
TGTGCCTGGAGTGCGGCGACTAGCTACACCGGGGAGCTGTTTTTT,CAWSAATSYTGELFF,TRBJ2-2,-,TRBV30,TRBD2
TGTGCCAGCGCCGCGGGGGCCAGATATGGCTACACCTTC,CASAAGARYGYTF,TRBJ1-2,-,TRBV19,-
TGCAGCGTTGTAGGGCTAACGATCAATGAGCAGTTCTTC,CSVVGLTINEQFF,TRBJ2-1,-,TRBV29-1,-
TGTGCCAGCAGCTCTGGGGGATTGAGCAATCAGCCCCAGCATTTT,CASSSGGLSNQPQHF,TRBJ1-5,-,TRBV27,-
TGTGCCAGCAGCTTAATGATGTCGAGCTCCTACGAGCAGTACTTC,CASSLMMSSSYEQYF,TRBJ2-7,-,TRBV11-2,-
TGTGCCAGCAGCTCTCGGGGTAGCGGGGGCTCTTACAATGAGCAGTTCTTC,CASSSRGSGGSYNEQFF,TRBJ2-1,-,TRBV9,TRBD2
TGTGCCAGCAGTTCACGACACTACGAGCAGTACTTC,CASSSRHYEQYF,TRBJ2-7,few,TRBV5-6,-
TGTGCCAGCAGCCAAGAAATGCTCCCCCGGACAGATACGCAGTATTTT,CASSQEMLPRTDTQYF,TRBJ2-3,few,TRBV4-2,-
TGCAGCACTCGGACGGCTGGAAACACCATATATTTT,CSTRTAGNTIYF,TRBJ1-3,-,TRBV29-1,-
TGTGCCAGCTCACAATCCCAGGGGGGACCTTCACCCCTCCACTTT,CASSQSQGGPSPLHF,TRBJ1-6,-,TRBV18,TRBD1
TGTGCCAGCAGCTCCGACGGCCCGGGGATGAACACTGAAGCTTTCTTT,CASSSDGPGMNTEAFF,TRBJ1-1,-,TRBV28,-
TGTGCCAGCAGTGATGAGGTGGTGAACACTGAAGCTTTCTTT,CASSDEVVNTEAFF,TRBJ1-1,medium-sized,TRBV6-1,-
TGCGCCAGCAGCTCCGGAGGGGATGGAGGCTACACCTTC,CASSSGGDGGYTF,TRBJ1-2,-,TRBV5-1,-
TGTGCCACCGATCCTACAGGAGGGGGTAACTATGGCTACACCTTC,CATDPTGGGNYGYTF,TRBJ1-2,-,TRBV2,-
TGCGCCAGCAGCTCTTGGGAGACTAACTATGGCTACACCTTC,CASSSWETNYGYTF,TRBJ1-2,once,TRBV5-1,-
TGTGCCAGCAGCTTCGCCCCCGAAGTAGAAAACTATGGCTACACCTTC,CASSFAPEVENYGYTF,TRBJ1-2,-,TRBV7-6,-
TGTGCCAGCAGTACTAACCACCAGACAGGTCAGCAGTTCTTC,CASSTNHQTGQQFF,TRBJ2-1,-,TRBV6-4,-
TGTGCCAGTAGTATAGGGGCCTCCTGGGAGACCCAGTACTTC,CASSIGASWETQYF,TRBJ2-5,-,TRBV19,-